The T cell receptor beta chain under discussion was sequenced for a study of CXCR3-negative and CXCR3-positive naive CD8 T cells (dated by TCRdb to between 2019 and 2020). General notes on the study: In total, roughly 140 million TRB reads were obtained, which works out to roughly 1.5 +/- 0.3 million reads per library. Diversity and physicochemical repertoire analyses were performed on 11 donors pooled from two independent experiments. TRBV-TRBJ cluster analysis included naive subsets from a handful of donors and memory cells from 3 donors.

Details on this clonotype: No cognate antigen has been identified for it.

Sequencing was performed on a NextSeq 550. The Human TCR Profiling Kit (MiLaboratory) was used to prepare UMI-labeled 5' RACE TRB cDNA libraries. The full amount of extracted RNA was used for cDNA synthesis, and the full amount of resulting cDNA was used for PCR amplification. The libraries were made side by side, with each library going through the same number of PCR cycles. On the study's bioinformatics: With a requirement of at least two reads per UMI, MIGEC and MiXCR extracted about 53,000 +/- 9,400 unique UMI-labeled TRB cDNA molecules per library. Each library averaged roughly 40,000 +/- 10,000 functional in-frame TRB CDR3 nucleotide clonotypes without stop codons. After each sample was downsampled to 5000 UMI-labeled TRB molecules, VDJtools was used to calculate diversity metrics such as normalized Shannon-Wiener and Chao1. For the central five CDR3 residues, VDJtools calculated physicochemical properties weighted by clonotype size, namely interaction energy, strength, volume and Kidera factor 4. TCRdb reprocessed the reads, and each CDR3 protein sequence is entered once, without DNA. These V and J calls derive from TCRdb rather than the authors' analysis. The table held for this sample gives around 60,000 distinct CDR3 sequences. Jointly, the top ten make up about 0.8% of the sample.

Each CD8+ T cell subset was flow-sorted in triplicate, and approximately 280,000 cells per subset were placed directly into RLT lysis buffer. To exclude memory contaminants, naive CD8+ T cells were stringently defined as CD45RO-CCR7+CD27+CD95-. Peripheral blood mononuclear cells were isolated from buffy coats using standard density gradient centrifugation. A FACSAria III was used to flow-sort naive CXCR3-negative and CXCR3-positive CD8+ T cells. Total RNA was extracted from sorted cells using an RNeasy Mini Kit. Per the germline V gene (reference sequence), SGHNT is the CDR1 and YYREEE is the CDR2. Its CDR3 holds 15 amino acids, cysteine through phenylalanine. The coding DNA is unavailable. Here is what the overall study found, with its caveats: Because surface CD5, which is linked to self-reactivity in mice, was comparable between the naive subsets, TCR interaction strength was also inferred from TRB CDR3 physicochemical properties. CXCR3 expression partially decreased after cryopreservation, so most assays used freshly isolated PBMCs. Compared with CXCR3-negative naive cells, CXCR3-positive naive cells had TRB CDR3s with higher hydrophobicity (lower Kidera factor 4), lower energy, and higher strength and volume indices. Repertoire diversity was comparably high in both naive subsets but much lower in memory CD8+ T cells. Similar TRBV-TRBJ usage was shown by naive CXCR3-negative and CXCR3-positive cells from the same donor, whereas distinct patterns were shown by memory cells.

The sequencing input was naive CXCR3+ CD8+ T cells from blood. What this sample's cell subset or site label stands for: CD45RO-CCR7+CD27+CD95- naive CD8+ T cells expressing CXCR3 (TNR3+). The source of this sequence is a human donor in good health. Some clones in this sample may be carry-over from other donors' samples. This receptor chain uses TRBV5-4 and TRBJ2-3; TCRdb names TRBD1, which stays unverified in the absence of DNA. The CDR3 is CASSLVRRMGDTQYF.